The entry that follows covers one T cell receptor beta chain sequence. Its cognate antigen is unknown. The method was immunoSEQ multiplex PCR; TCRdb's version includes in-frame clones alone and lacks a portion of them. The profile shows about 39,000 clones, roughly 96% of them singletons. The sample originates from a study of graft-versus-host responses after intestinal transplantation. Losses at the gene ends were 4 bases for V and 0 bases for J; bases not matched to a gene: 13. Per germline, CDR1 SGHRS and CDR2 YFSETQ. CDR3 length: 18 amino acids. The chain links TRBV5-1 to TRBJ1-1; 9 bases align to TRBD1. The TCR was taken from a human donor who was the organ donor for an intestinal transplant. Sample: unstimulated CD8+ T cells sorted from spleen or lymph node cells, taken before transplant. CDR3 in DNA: TGCGCCAGCAGCGTAAAAGGTGCGGGACAGGGTTTGAACACTGAAGCTTTCTTT. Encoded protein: CASSVKGAGQGLNTEAFF. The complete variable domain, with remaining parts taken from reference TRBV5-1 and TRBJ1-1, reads KAGVTQTPRYLIKTRGQQVTLSCSPISGHRSVSWYQQTPGQGLQFLFEYFSETQRNKGNFPGRFSGRQFSNSRSEMNVSTLELGDSALYLCASSVKGAGQGLNTEAFFGQGTRLTVV.